This T cell receptor (beta chain) was recorded in a study of shared clonotypes between healthy human individuals. As for the study in general: Researchers assigned three CD4 naive, three CD4 memory, two CD8 naive and one CD8 memory plate to each donor.

Clones were sequenced by immunoSEQ multiplex PCR, and TCRdb holds only the in-frame ones, with some missing. The sample has 550,000 to 850,000 clones; less than 85% are singletons. This clone was detected a few times. CDR1 and CDR2 (germline): SGHRS, YFSETQ. CDR3 length: 17 residues. V trimming: 0 bases; J trimming: 6 bases; junction bases outside the gene matches: 11. The V call is TRBV5-1, the J call TRBJ2-1; TRBD2 aligns across 8 bases. This clonotype was obtained from a woman in her 30s in good health. The sequenced sample consisted of memory CD4+ T cells sorted from blood. Documented subset: CD45RA-negative fraction. The CDR3 here is CASSLGLGLAGVNEQFF. The CDR3 DNA is TGCGCCAGCAGCTTGGGTCTAGGACTAGCAGGGGTCAATGAGCAGTTCTTC.